This T cell receptor (beta chain) was captured in a study of sequential checkpoint blockade in melanoma. Study context: Both treatment sequences were followed by maintenance nivolumab.

Trimming removed 8 bases from V and 2 bases from J; junction bases left unmatched: 3. Germline CDR1 MNHEY, CDR2 SVGAGI. There are 13 residues in the CDR3. Treatment indicated: randomized to nivolumab then ipilimumab (arm A) or the reverse (arm B). Patients had received no earlier DNA-damaging chemotherapy. Live CD3+CD8+ CD19− CD56− cells were sorted from PBMCs. Clones were read by immunoSEQ multiplex PCR, and TCRdb kept only the in-frame ones, dropping some. The sample records some 20,000 clones, roughly 82% being singletons. The sequence came from a human donor with melanoma. The V call is TRBV6-5, the J call TRBJ2-7; 10 bases align to TRBD1. The sequences come from CD8+ T cells sorted from blood (inferred from file names), collected from a patient given nivolumab and ipilimumab in sequence. This CDR3 reads CASGQGVAYEQYF. CDR3 DNA sequence: TGTGCCAGCGGACAGGGGGTCGCCTACGAGCAGTACTTC.